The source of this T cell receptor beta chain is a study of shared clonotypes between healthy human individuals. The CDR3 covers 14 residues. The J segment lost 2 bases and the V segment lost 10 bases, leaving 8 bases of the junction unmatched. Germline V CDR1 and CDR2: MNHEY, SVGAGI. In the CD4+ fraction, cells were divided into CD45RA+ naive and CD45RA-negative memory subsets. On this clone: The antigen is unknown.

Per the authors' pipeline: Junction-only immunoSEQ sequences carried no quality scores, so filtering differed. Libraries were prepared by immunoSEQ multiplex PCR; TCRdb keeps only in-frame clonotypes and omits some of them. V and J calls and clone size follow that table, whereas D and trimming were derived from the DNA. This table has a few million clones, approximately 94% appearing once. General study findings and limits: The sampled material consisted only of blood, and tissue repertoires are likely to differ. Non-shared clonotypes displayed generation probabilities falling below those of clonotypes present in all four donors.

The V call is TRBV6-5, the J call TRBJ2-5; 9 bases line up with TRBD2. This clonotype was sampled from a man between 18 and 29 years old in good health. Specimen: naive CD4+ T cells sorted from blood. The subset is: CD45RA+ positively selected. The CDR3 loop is CATKRGAVQETQYF. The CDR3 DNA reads TGTGCCACCAAGCGGGGGGCCGTTCAAGAGACCCAGTACTTC.